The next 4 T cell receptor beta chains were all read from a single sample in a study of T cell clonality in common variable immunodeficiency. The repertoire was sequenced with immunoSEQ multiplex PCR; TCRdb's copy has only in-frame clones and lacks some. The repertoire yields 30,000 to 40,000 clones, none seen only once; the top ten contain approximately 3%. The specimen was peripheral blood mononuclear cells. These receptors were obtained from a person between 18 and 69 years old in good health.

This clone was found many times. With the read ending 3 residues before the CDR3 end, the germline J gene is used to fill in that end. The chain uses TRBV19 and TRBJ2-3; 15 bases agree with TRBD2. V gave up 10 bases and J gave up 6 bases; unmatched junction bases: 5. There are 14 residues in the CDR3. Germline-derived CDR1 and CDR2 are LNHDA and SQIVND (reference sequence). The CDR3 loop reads CATGLAGGPDTQYF. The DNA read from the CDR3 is TGTGCCACAGGACTAGCGGGAGGGCCCGATACG.

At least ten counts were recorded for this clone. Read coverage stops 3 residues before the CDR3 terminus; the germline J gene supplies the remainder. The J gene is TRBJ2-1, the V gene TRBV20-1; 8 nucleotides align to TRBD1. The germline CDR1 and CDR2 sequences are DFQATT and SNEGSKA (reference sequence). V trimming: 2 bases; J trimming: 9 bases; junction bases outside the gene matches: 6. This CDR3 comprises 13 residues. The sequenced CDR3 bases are TGCAGTGCTAGAACAGGGGGGCTCAGTGAG. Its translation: CSARTGGLSE. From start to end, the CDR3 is CSARTGGLSEQFF.

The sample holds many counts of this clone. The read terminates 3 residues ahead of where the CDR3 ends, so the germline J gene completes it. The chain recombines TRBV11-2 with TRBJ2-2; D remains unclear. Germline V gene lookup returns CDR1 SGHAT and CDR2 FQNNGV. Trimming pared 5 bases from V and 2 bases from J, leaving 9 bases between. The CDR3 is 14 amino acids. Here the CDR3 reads CASSPGSNTGELFF. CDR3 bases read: TGTGCCAGCAGCCCCGGGTCCAACACCGGGGAG.

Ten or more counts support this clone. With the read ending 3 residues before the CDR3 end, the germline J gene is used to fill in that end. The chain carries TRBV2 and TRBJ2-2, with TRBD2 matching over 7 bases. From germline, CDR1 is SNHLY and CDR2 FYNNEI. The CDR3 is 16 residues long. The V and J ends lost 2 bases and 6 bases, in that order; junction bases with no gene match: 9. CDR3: CASSESGGRVAGELFF. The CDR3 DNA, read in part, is TGTGCCAGCAGTGAATCGGGGGGAAGGGTCGCCGGGGAG.